Sequencing of this T cell receptor (beta chain) was carried out in a study of blood T cell repertoires in COVID-19 (dated by TCRdb to the early 2020s). Broadly, across the study: Collaborator samples came from the United States, Italy and Spain and covered acute and convalescent phases of COVID-19. The prospective study material was composed of cDNA or gDNA derived from T cells, B-cell-depleted T cells, or PBMCs. Deeply sampled blood TCRbeta repertoires from subjects exposed to, actively infected with, or recovered from COVID-19 were included in the dataset. The repertoires were released in a freely available public database intended as a resource for research on the immune response to SARS-CoV-2. The samples were drawn from the first 160 participants of the ongoing ImmuneRACE study and from roughly 1,300 subjects provided by 6 global collaborators. Sample metadata almost always included a de-identified subject ID, COVID-19 status, age in years and sex. Where available, HLA class I and class II types were obtained from metadata supplied by the sample provider rather than from assay-based typing.

Samples from volunteer blood donors who had recovered from COVID-19 were contributed by a second Seattle source. Whole blood was collected in K2EDTA tubes by collaborating institutions according to the institutions' own protocols. For TCRbeta analysis, collaborator samples were shipped as frozen whole blood, as isolated PBMCs, or as DNA extracted from either sample type. Results and caveats for the whole study, not just this receptor: Clinical and demographic metadata were provided uncurated, with the amount varying by source and participant.

TCRbeta CDR3 regions were amplified from genomic DNA using the immunoSEQ Assay, a bias-controlled multiplex PCR. In the paper's pipeline: The number of nucleated cells in each sample was estimated from the amplification of reference gene primers within the assay. Sequence reads were collapsed and filtered to measure the absolute abundance of every unique TCRbeta CDR3 rearrangement. For each sample, productive Simpson clonality was calculated as the square root of Simpson's diversity index over productive rearrangements. What TCRdb holds here is the immuneACCESS table cut down to in-frame rearrangements. Part of the clones is not present; checked against another copy, under half of the missing clones reflect an unresolved V gene, and the others are unexplained. V and J calls and clone size are those listed in that table; D and trimming were worked out from the DNA. Here the sample has some 300,000 clones; 88% occur a single time. Of the sample, 6.9% falls within the top ten clones.

The germline V gene sets CDR1 to SGHRS and CDR2 to YFSETQ. Ends trimmed: V by 4 bases, J by 1 base; bases unmatched to a gene: 4. The CDR3 holds 14 amino acids from the cysteine to the phenylalanine. CDR3 DNA only is kept here, 42 bases in frame from base 1. This clone was found once. Its antigen specificity is not known. Base qualities were left out, and no much larger clone turns up one base away. This receptor was identified in a woman aged 25 to 45 who had recovered from COVID-19. In this chain, TRBV5-1 is recombined with TRBJ1-1; 7 nucleotides in the junction match TRBD1. Sequenced: peripheral blood. The sequenced DNA is TGCGCCAGCAGCATACAGGGGCCGAACACTGAAGCTTTCTTT. Its amino acids are CASSIQGPNTEAFF.